These 14 T cell receptor beta chains share one sample of origin, sequenced in a study of cytotoxic CD8 clonotypes in ibrutinib-treated CLL. The protocol was immunoSEQ multiplex PCR, while the TCRdb copy is restricted to in-frame clones and leaves out a portion. The sample lists around 91,000 clones; 85% to 90% were seen once. Sequenced here: PBMCs, sampled before ibrutinib treatment. The origin of the receptors is a human donor with chronic lymphocytic leukemia.

The V gene is TRBV29-1, the J gene TRBJ2-1; 7 bases agree with TRBD1. Germline V lookup: CDR1 SQVTM, CDR2 ANQGSEA. The J segment lost 2 bases and the V segment lost 7 bases, leaving 11 bases of the junction unmatched. CDR3 length: 15 residues. CDR3 region: CSGFTGTATYNEQFF. CDR3 nucleotides: TGCAGCGGCTTCACCGGGACAGCCACCTACAATGAGCAGTTCTTC.

V is TRBV9 and J is TRBJ2-7; possibly TRBD1 or TRBD2 for D (5 bases each). CDR1 and CDR2 from the germline V gene are SGDLS and YYNGEE. The CDR3 extends over 18 amino acids. V was clipped by 6 bases and J by 4 bases, with 29 bases between them. The CDR3 reads CASTPHRNPRDRNYEQYF. The CDR3 DNA follows: TGTGCCAGCACCCCCCATAGGAACCCTAGGGACCGAAATTACGAGCAGTACTTC.

The chain combines TRBV18 with TRBJ2-4; maybe TRBD1 (6 bases). Trimming removed 2 bases from V and 6 bases from J, with 14 bases in between. This CDR3 has 15 residues. Germline V CDR1 and CDR2: KGHSH, LQKENI. This chain's CDR3 is CASSPGPGEINIQYF. CDR3 DNA: TGTGCCAGCTCACCAGGCCCAGGGGAGATAAACATTCAGTACTTC.

Points on this clone: The conserved phenylalanine or tryptophan normally closing the CDR3 is absent here, so this likely arose from a read error. No DNA is shown, since the ends of the CDR3 on it are uncertain; the CDR3 is the one TCRdb lists. The chain recombines TRBV12-2 with TRBJ2-7; the table names TRBD2, a call not compared with the DNA. TRBV12-2 is designated a pseudogene. The CDR3 sequence runs 14 residues, both termini included. CDR3 amino acids: CASRFLTELAGVNI.

The chain combines TRBV19 with TRBJ2-1, with TRBD2 matching 13 bases. V shed 6 bases, J shed 4 bases, and the junction held 21 bases outside the gene matches. Germline assignment: CDR1 LNHDA and CDR2 SQIVND (reference sequence). The CDR3 runs to 21 residues. Here the CDR3 DNA reads TGTGCCAGTAGCACTACCCGGGCTGCGGCGGGGACTAGCGGGAAATACAATGAGCAGTTCTTC. It yields the protein CASSTTRAAAGTSGKYNEQFF.

This clone was detected only a few times. V is TRBV30 and J is TRBJ1-2; D might be TRBD1 (5 bases). The germline gives CDR1 GTSNPN, CDR2 SVGIG (reference sequence). V gave up 7 bases and J gave up 2 bases, with 8 bases separating them. The CDR3 has 11 residues. CDR3 in DNA: TGTGCCTTTCGGGACAACTATGGCTACACCTTC. Encoded protein: CAFRDNYGYTF.

This clone has just one count. The V gene is TRBV28, the J gene TRBJ1-1; D remains unclear. Between the trimmed V and J ends, which lost 5 bases and 2 bases, there was a span of 18 bases. The CDR3 has 16 residues. The germline CDR1 and CDR2 sequences are MDHEN and SYDVKM. CDR3 nucleotide sequence: TGTGCCAGCAGTCTTTTTTCCGGGAATATTAACACTGAAGCTTTCTTT. Translated: CASSLFSGNINTEAFF.

The chain recombines TRBV18 with TRBJ1-1; possibly TRBD1 for D (5 bases). This CDR3 contains 15 residues. V was clipped by 6 bases and J by 4 bases, with 18 bases between them. Germline CDR1 KGHSH, CDR2 LQKENI. The CDR3 here is CASSPRAGWGTEAFF. The CDR3 region has the DNA TGTGCCAGCTCCCCCCGGGCAGGGTGGGGCACTGAAGCTTTCTTT.

This chain uses TRBV7-3 with TRBJ2-5; 7 bases align to TRBD2. V dropped 5 bases and J dropped 5; count of bases not matched to a gene: 8. This CDR3 has 14 amino acids. The germline V gene has CDR1 SGHTA and CDR2 FQGTGA. The CDR3 protein is CASSPGLGAETQYF. The DNA for the CDR3 is TGTGCCAGCAGCCCTGGACTAGGGGCGGAGACCCAGTACTTC.

The table lists this clone with a few counts. V usage is TRBV7-9 and J usage is TRBJ2-5, with D possibly matching TRBD2 (5 bases). The CDR3 has 15 amino acids. V lost 5 bases and J lost 0, with 13 bases in between. Germline CDR1 and CDR2: SEHNR and FQNEAQ (reference sequence). In DNA, the CDR3 is TGTGCCAGCAGCCCCCCGAGAGGGTACCAAGAGACCCAGTACTTC. Translation: CASSPPRGYQETQYF.

V and J are TRBV11-1 and TRBJ2-7, with D perhaps matching TRBD1 (5 bases). The V end was cut by 0 bases, the J end by 4 bases, with 13 bases between. The CDR3 runs to 15 residues. Germline values: CDR1 SGHAT, CDR2 FQDESV (reference sequence). The CDR3 region is CASSLAGAKLYEQYF. In DNA form, the CDR3 reads TGTGCCAGCAGCTTAGCAGGGGCTAAACTTTACGAGCAGTACTTC.

This chain uses TRBV7-9 with TRBJ2-1; D possibly corresponds to TRBD2 (5 bases). V was shortened by 1 base and J by 12 bases, with 7 bases between the two germline ends. The germline gives CDR1 SEHNR, CDR2 FQNEAQ (reference sequence). The CDR3 totals 11 residues. CDR3 amino acids: CASSLERTQFF. CDR3 DNA: TGTGCCAGCAGCTTAGAGCGGACGCAGTTCTTC.

The chain has TRBV29-1 and TRBJ1-5; D not certain. The germline V gene encodes CDR1 SQVTM and CDR2 ANQGSEA. The CDR3 has 15 amino acids. The V and J ends lost 4 bases and 2 bases respectively, with 15 bases between them. This chain's CDR3 is CSVADGLLGNQPQHF. The CDR3 coding sequence is TGCAGCGTTGCCGACGGGCTCTTGGGCAATCAGCCCCAGCATTTT.

The rearrangement joins TRBV2 to TRBJ2-1; maybe TRBD2 (6 bases). The germline V gene encodes CDR1 SNHLY and CDR2 FYNNEI. This CDR3 is 9 amino acids long. This CDR3 reads CATGVEQFF. The DNA for the CDR3 is TGTGCGACGGGGGTTGAGCAGTTCTTC.